A selection of T cell receptor beta chains follows, all from one sample in a study of spatial heterogeneity in lung cancer. Using its own MiXCR run on the 5' RACE reads, TCRdb lists one record per CDR3 protein. The sample contains tens of thousands of distinct CDR3 sequences, almost 5.5% of which appear only once. Specimen: PBMCs, collected at follow-up. These receptors came from a female donor with early-stage non-small cell lung cancer. The CDR3 runs from the conserved cysteine through the conserved F or W. The order of the fields is J gene, V gene, clone size, D gene, CDR3 protein, CDR3 DNA. D genes are given only for firm matches. Only some rows state a clone size, as once, few, many or a class for expanded clones.

j_gene: TRBJ2-3
v_gene: TRBV20-1
abundance: many
d_gene: TRBD2
CDR3aa: CSARARTSYTDTQYF
CDR3nt: TGCAGTGCTAGGGCCCGGACTAGCTACACAGATACGCAGTATTTT

j_gene: TRBJ2-1
v_gene: TRBV20-1
abundance: many
d_gene: .
CDR3aa: CSARVAVVNEQFF
CDR3nt: TGCAGTGCTAGAGTAGCGGTGGTCAATGAGCAGTTCTTC

j_gene: TRBJ2-5
v_gene: TRBV7-3
abundance: .
d_gene: TRBD1
CDR3aa: CASSLMGSGGETQYF
CDR3nt: TGTGCCAGCAGCTTAATGGGCTCAGGGGGAGAGACCCAGTACTTC

j_gene: TRBJ2-1
v_gene: TRBV5-1
abundance: once
d_gene: TRBD2
CDR3aa: CASSLDTSGNDEQFF
CDR3nt: TGCGCCAGCAGCTTGGACACTAGCGGGAACGATGAGCAGTTCTTC

j_gene: TRBJ2-5
v_gene: TRBV9
abundance: .
d_gene: .
CDR3aa: CASSVGPNGQETQYF
CDR3nt: TGTGCCAGCAGCGTAGGACCCAACGGGCAAGAGACCCAGTACTTC

j_gene: TRBJ1-5
v_gene: TRBV28
abundance: few
d_gene: TRBD1
CDR3aa: CASSGAQGSGVGNQPQHF
CDR3nt: TGTGCCAGCAGTGGTGCACAGGGGAGTGGGGTTGGCAATCAGCCCCAGCATTTT

j_gene: TRBJ2-7
v_gene: TRBV27
abundance: medium-sized
d_gene: TRBD1
CDR3aa: CASSIGQGPYEQYF
CDR3nt: TGTGCCAGCAGTATCGGACAGGGCCCCTACGAGCAGTACTTC

j_gene: TRBJ1-5
v_gene: TRBV7-2
abundance: .
d_gene: TRBD1
CDR3aa: CASSPGTGGQPQHF
CDR3nt: TGTGCCAGCTCACCAGGGACAGGGGGTCAGCCCCAGCATTTT

j_gene: TRBJ2-2
v_gene: TRBV9
abundance: many
d_gene: .
CDR3aa: CASSVAYTGELFF
CDR3nt: TGTGCCAGCAGCGTAGCGTACACCGGGGAGCTGTTTTTT

j_gene: TRBJ2-6
v_gene: TRBV12-2
abundance: few
d_gene: .
CDR3aa: CASRSRPQGASGANVLTF
CDR3nt: TGTGCAAGTCGCTCCCGTCCACAGGGTGCTTCTGGGGCCAACGTCCTGACTTTC

j_gene: TRBJ1-5
v_gene: TRBV5-1
abundance: many
d_gene: .
CDR3aa: CASSLEVNQPQHF
CDR3nt: TGCGCCAGCAGCTTGGAAGTAAATCAGCCCCAGCATTTT

j_gene: TRBJ2-6
v_gene: TRBV5-1
abundance: many
d_gene: .
CDR3aa: CASIDTSGANVLTF
CDR3nt: TGCGCCAGCATTGACACTTCTGGGGCCAACGTCCTGACTTTC

j_gene: TRBJ1-1
v_gene: TRBV6-6
abundance: many
d_gene: .
CDR3aa: CASRSPLGNTEAFF
CDR3nt: TGTGCCAGCAGGTCTCCTCTCGGGAACACTGAAGCTTTCTTT

j_gene: TRBJ2-7
v_gene: TRBV5-1
abundance: few
d_gene: TRBD1
CDR3aa: CASSSGQGAYEQYF
CDR3nt: TGCGCCAGCAGCTCGGGACAGGGGGCTTACGAGCAGTACTTC

j_gene: TRBJ1-5
v_gene: TRBV7-2
abundance: .
d_gene: .
CDR3aa: CASSASATKNQPQHF
CDR3nt: TGTGCCAGCAGCGCATCGGCTACAAAAAATCAGCCCCAGCATTTT

j_gene: TRBJ2-5
v_gene: TRBV5-1
abundance: many
d_gene: .
CDR3aa: CASSQTPGSQETQYF
CDR3nt: TGCGCCAGCAGCCAAACACCGGGCTCCCAAGAGACCCAGTACTTC

j_gene: TRBJ2-7
v_gene: TRBV27
abundance: many
d_gene: .
CDR3aa: CASYRGDEQYF
CDR3nt: TGTGCCAGCTATCGTGGGGACGAGCAGTACTTC

j_gene: TRBJ1-1
v_gene: TRBV28
abundance: few
d_gene: .
CDR3aa: CASCGGALNTEAFF
CDR3nt: TGTGCCAGCTGCGGGGGGGCCCTGAACACTGAAGCTTTCTTT

j_gene: TRBJ2-7
v_gene: TRBV6-5
abundance: .
d_gene: TRBD1
CDR3aa: CASSVRQGEQYF
CDR3nt: TGTGCCAGCAGCGTAAGACAGGGCGAGCAGTACTTC

j_gene: TRBJ2-7
v_gene: TRBV20-1
abundance: .
d_gene: TRBD2
CDR3aa: CSASSSGDFYEQYF
CDR3nt: TGCAGTGCTAGTAGTAGCGGGGATTTTTACGAGCAGTACTTC

j_gene: TRBJ1-1
v_gene: TRBV9
abundance: medium-sized
d_gene: .
CDR3aa: CASSVSMAGGEAFF
CDR3nt: TGTGCCAGCAGCGTATCGATGGCAGGAGGTGAAGCTTTCTTT

j_gene: TRBJ2-3
v_gene: TRBV15
abundance: many
d_gene: .
CDR3aa: CATSRPGLLGDTQYF
CDR3nt: TGTGCCACCAGCAGACCGGGGCTTTTAGGAGATACGCAGTATTTT

j_gene: TRBJ2-5
v_gene: TRBV10-3
abundance: many
d_gene: TRBD1
CDR3aa: CAISAGQGSFQETQYF
CDR3nt: TGTGCCATCAGCGCAGGACAGGGCAGTTTCCAAGAGACCCAGTACTTC

j_gene: TRBJ2-1
v_gene: TRBV28
abundance: many
d_gene: .
CDR3aa: CASIGQGTFFLADNEQFF
CDR3nt: TGTGCCAGCATCGGACAGGGCACGTTTTTTCTAGCGGACAATGAGCAGTTCTTC

j_gene: TRBJ1-1
v_gene: TRBV18
abundance: many
d_gene: .
CDR3aa: CASSPGLNTEAFF
CDR3nt: TGTGCCAGCTCACCCGGCCTGAACACTGAAGCTTTCTTT

j_gene: TRBJ2-1
v_gene: TRBV20-1
abundance: many
d_gene: TRBD2
CDR3aa: CSARVPGLAAQEQFF
CDR3nt: TGCAGTGCTAGAGTTCCGGGACTAGCAGCCCAGGAGCAGTTCTTC

j_gene: TRBJ1-5
v_gene: TRBV9
abundance: many
d_gene: .
CDR3aa: CASSVARAENQPQHF
CDR3nt: TGTGCCAGCAGCGTAGCTCGGGCGGAAAATCAGCCCCAGCATTTT

j_gene: TRBJ1-1
v_gene: TRBV7-2
abundance: many
d_gene: TRBD1
CDR3aa: CASSPFDRGAEAFF
CDR3nt: TGTGCCAGCAGCCCCTTCGACAGGGGTGCTGAAGCTTTCTTT

j_gene: TRBJ1-1
v_gene: TRBV6-6
abundance: many
d_gene: TRBD1
CDR3aa: CASSSQDRGLEAFF
CDR3nt: TGTGCCAGCAGTTCTCAGGACAGGGGGCTCGAAGCTTTCTTT

j_gene: TRBJ2-5
v_gene: TRBV3-1
abundance: many
d_gene: .
CDR3aa: CASRRNQETQYF
CDR3nt: TGTGCCAGCAGGCGTAACCAAGAGACCCAGTACTTC

j_gene: TRBJ2-1
v_gene: TRBV14
abundance: .
d_gene: TRBD1
CDR3aa: CASSRRAGGQNEQFF
CDR3nt: TGTGCCAGCAGCCGAAGAGCAGGGGGCCAGAATGAGCAGTTCTTC

j_gene: TRBJ2-1
v_gene: TRBV5-1
abundance: few
d_gene: TRBD2
CDR3aa: CASSLWTSGNLEVF
CDR3nt: TGCGCCAGCAGCTTGTGGACTAGCGGCAACCTTGAGGTCTTC

j_gene: TRBJ2-3
v_gene: TRBV5-4
abundance: many
d_gene: .
CDR3aa: CASSLFVADTQYF
CDR3nt: TGTGCCAGCAGCTTGTTCGTAGCAGATACGCAGTATTTT

j_gene: TRBJ2-3
v_gene: TRBV2
abundance: few
d_gene: TRBD1
CDR3aa: CATSTGGKADTQYF
CDR3nt: TGTGCCACCTCGACAGGGGGCAAAGCAGATACGCAGTATTTT

j_gene: TRBJ2-2
v_gene: TRBV20-1
abundance: many
d_gene: TRBD2
CDR3aa: CSARPGGPNGELFF
CDR3nt: TGCAGTGCTAGACCGGGGGGGCCAAACGGGGAGCTGTTTTTT

j_gene: TRBJ2-5
v_gene: TRBV14
abundance: many
d_gene: .
CDR3aa: CASSQSEGAEETQYF
CDR3nt: TGTGCCAGCAGCCAATCGGAGGGGGCCGAAGAGACCCAGTACTTC

j_gene: TRBJ1-1
v_gene: TRBV7-3
abundance: many
d_gene: .
CDR3aa: CASSLQQNTEAFF
CDR3nt: TGTGCCAGCAGCTTACAACAGAACACTGAAGCTTTCTTT

j_gene: TRBJ2-3
v_gene: TRBV20-1
abundance: .
d_gene: TRBD2
CDR3aa: CSAIRREGRTDTQYF
CDR3nt: TGCAGTGCTATACGGCGGGAGGGCCGTACAGATACGCAGTATTTT

j_gene: TRBJ2-3
v_gene: TRBV6-2/TRBV6-3
abundance: few
d_gene: TRBD2
CDR3aa: CASRPGGRTDTQYF
CDR3nt: TGTGCCAGCAGGCCGGGGGGACGCACAGATACGCAGTATTTT

j_gene: TRBJ2-1
v_gene: TRBV5-1
abundance: many
d_gene: .
CDR3aa: CASSLGHGPRNEQFF
CDR3nt: TGCGCCAGCAGCTTGGGTCACGGACCTCGTAATGAGCAGTTCTTC

j_gene: TRBJ2-1
v_gene: TRBV24-1
abundance: many
d_gene: .
CDR3aa: CATSDLGQGLNEQFF
CDR3nt: TGTGCCACCAGTGATTTGGGTCAAGGCCTCAATGAGCAGTTCTTC

j_gene: TRBJ2-3
v_gene: TRBV4-2
abundance: few
d_gene: .
CDR3aa: CASSQDNGRDTQYF
CDR3nt: TGTGCCAGCAGCCAAGACAACGGAAGAGATACGCAGTATTTT

j_gene: TRBJ2-5
v_gene: TRBV9
abundance: many
d_gene: TRBD1
CDR3aa: CASSREDRGTQYF
CDR3nt: TGTGCCAGCAGCCGAGAGGACAGGGGTACCCAGTACTTC

j_gene: TRBJ1-1
v_gene: TRBV10-3
abundance: many
d_gene: TRBD1
CDR3aa: CAISDQTGGNTEAFF
CDR3nt: TGTGCCATCAGTGACCAGACAGGGGGGAACACTGAAGCTTTCTTT

j_gene: TRBJ2-7
v_gene: TRBV14
abundance: few
d_gene: .
CDR3aa: CASSQDLAAYEQYF
CDR3nt: TGTGCCAGCAGCCAAGATCTGGCAGCCTACGAGCAGTACTTC

j_gene: TRBJ2-7
v_gene: TRBV27
abundance: many
d_gene: TRBD1
CDR3aa: CASSLNPTGNYEQYF
CDR3nt: TGTGCCAGCAGTTTAAACCCGACAGGGAACTACGAGCAGTACTTC

j_gene: TRBJ2-1
v_gene: TRBV20-1
abundance: many
d_gene: .
CDR3aa: CSARGTEGYRPRDNEQFF
CDR3nt: TGCAGTGCTAGAGGGACGGAGGGTTATCGACCGAGGGACAATGAGCAGTTCTTC

j_gene: TRBJ1-2
v_gene: TRBV7-2
abundance: many
d_gene: TRBD1
CDR3aa: CASSLRRATGGYGYTF
CDR3nt: TGTGCCAGCAGCTTAAGGCGGGCCACAGGGGGCTATGGCTACACCTTC

j_gene: TRBJ2-7
v_gene: TRBV14
abundance: many
d_gene: TRBD2
CDR3aa: CASSPPGLAGGHNYEQYF
CDR3nt: TGTGCCAGCAGCCCTCCGGGACTAGCGGGGGGGCATAACTACGAGCAGTACTTC

j_gene: TRBJ2-2
v_gene: TRBV6-2/TRBV6-3
abundance: many
d_gene: .
CDR3aa: CASRPSVETGELFF
CDR3nt: TGTGCCAGCCGACCTTCCGTGGAAACCGGGGAGCTGTTTTTT

j_gene: TRBJ2-3
v_gene: TRBV20-1
abundance: many
d_gene: TRBD1
CDR3aa: CSAPQGATDTQYF
CDR3nt: TGCAGTGCTCCACAGGGGGCCACGGATACGCAGTATTTT

j_gene: TRBJ1-1
v_gene: TRBV6-1
abundance: many
d_gene: TRBD1
CDR3aa: CASSEQGGGTEAFF
CDR3nt: TGTGCCAGCAGTGAACAGGGGGGTGGCACTGAAGCTTTCTTT